These 10 T cell receptor beta chains were all obtained from the same sample, sequenced in a study of T cell repertoires in cytomegalovirus infection. TCRdb reanalysed the reads using MiXCR and keeps one entry per CDR3 protein. The repertoire holds roughly 920,000 distinct CDR3 sequences, around 30% seen once, with over 12% in the top ten. Their cognate antigens are unknown. Source: cultured CD8+ T cells from PBMCs, taken from culture after CMV antigen stimulation. The receptors shown here come from a human donor in good health (CMV status not recorded). Some clones in this sample may be carry-over from other donors' samples.

V and J are TRBV6-2 or TRBV6-3 and TRBJ1-5; D remains ambiguous. V was clipped by 6 bases and J by 3 bases, with 18 bases between them. This CDR3 is built from 16 residues. In germline, CDR1 is MNHEY, CDR2 SVGEGT. CDR3 nucleotides: TGTGCCAGCAGCCCGTTGGTGGGAGGATTCAATCAGCCCCAGCATTTT. Amino acid sequence: CASSPLVGGFNQPQHF.

This clonotype was seen more than once but under ten times. This chain joins TRBV27 and TRBJ1-6; 8 nucleotides align to TRBD1. Per the germline V gene, CDR1 is MNHEY and CDR2 is SMNVEV (reference sequence). With V trimmed by 5 bases and J by 4 bases, 10 bases remained unmatched. CDR3 size: 17 residues. The CDR3 DNA follows: TGTGCCAGCAGTCCTATTCTTCGACAGGGGTATAATTCACCCCTCCACTTT. Its protein is CASSPILRQGYNSPLHF.

This chain connects TRBV27 to TRBJ1-2, with 10 nucleotides matching TRBD1. The V segment lost 6 bases and the J segment 4 bases; nucleotides outside the gene matches: 8. The CDR3 extends over 15 amino acids. The germline V gene encodes CDR1 MNHEY and CDR2 SMNVEV (reference sequence). Written as DNA, the CDR3 is TGTGCCAGCAGAGACCGGGACAGGGGCCTCTATGGCTACACCTTC. As protein: CASRDRDRGLYGYTF.

This clonotype was detected a few times. This chain links TRBV19 with TRBJ1-1; weak D call: TRBD1 (5 bases). Germline-derived CDR1 and CDR2 are LNHDA and SQIVND (reference sequence). The germline V and J ends were trimmed by 1 base and 2 bases, with 17 bases remaining between them. This CDR3 is 17 amino acids long. CDR3 loop: CASSIGVSRVGNTEAFF. The CDR3 nucleotides read TGTGCCAGTAGTATAGGTGTAAGCAGGGTTGGAAACACTGAAGCTTTCTTT.

This clonotype has a handful of counts. The chain is built from TRBV5-5 and TRBJ2-5, with TRBD2 identical over 8 bases. The CDR3 sequence is 16 residues long. The V and J ends lost 2 bases and 1 base, in that order; junction bases with no gene match: 7. The germline V gene has CDR1 SGHKS and CDR2 YYEKEE (reference sequence). The CDR3 nucleotides read TGTGCCAGCAGCTTCGGGGGGGTCGGACTCCAAGAGACCCAGTACTTC. Translating gives CASSFGGVGLQETQYF.

V is TRBV27 and J is TRBJ1-2; D unclear. The CDR3 spans 11 residues. CDR1 MNHEY and CDR2 SMNVEV come from the germline V gene (reference sequence). Trimming shortened V by 8 bases and J by 8 bases, and 12 bases separated the two germline ends. CDR3 in DNA: TGTGCCAGCCTAGGCGACGGAGGCTACACCTTC. It yields the protein CASLGDGGYTF.

The chain is built from TRBV6-8 and TRBJ2-7, with TRBD2 identical over 14 bases. With 0 bases clipped from V and 1 base from J, the junction kept 5 bases outside the gene matches. The CDR3 runs 18 residues. In germline, CDR1 is MNHGY, CDR2 SAAAGT. The CDR3 here is CASSYSGLAGALSYEQYF. CDR3 nucleotides: TGTGCCAGCAGTTACTCGGGACTAGCGGGGGCTCTGTCCTACGAGCAGTACTTC.

This clonotype was recorded many times. V is TRBV7-2 and J is TRBJ1-2, with 8 bases fitting TRBD1. Germline values: CDR1 SGHTA, CDR2 FQGNSA. The CDR3 contains 15 residues. The ends lost 6 bases at V and 0 bases at J; junction bases unmatched: 6. The CDR3 loop is CASREGQAPNYGYTF. DNA of the CDR3: TGTGCCAGCAGAGAGGGACAGGCACCTAACTATGGCTACACCTTC.

This clonotype was seen ten or more times. The chain employs TRBV6-1 and TRBJ1-4; the match to TRBD1 covers 7 bases. Germline loops: CDR1 MNHNS, CDR2 SASEGT. V dropped 6 bases and J dropped 0; count of bases not matched to a gene: 4. The CDR3 length is 15 residues. The chain's CDR3 is CASSRDRATNEKLFF. CDR3 coding DNA: TGTGCCAGCAGCCGGGACAGAGCAACTAATGAAAAACTGTTTTTT.

This clonotype has more than one count but fewer than ten. The V call is TRBV9, the J call TRBJ1-2, with 12 bases that match TRBD1. CDR1 is SGDLS and CDR2 is YYNGEE in the germline V gene. The CDR3 is 16 amino acids. J lost 8 bases, V lost 0 bases, and 8 bases had no gene match. In DNA, the CDR3 is TGTGCCAGCAGCGTAGCTCCGGGACAGGGGGCTCGGGGCTACACCTTC. Translation gives CASSVAPGQGARGYTF.